These 27 T cell receptor beta chains share one sample of origin, sequenced in a study of blood T cell repertoires in COVID-19. Profiling relied on immunoSEQ multiplex PCR, and the TCRdb table lists in-frame clones only, not all of them. The sample includes roughly 130,000 clones, roughly 90% of them seen just once. The sequenced sample consisted of peripheral blood. The receptors originated from a man in his forties or fifties with active COVID-19.

The DNA for the CDR3 is TGTGCCAGCAGTTCCAGGGCTCCAAAGGCGCAGTATTTT. It yields the protein CASSSRAPKAQYF. The chain has TRBV6-5 and TRBJ2-3, with D tentatively TRBD1 (5 bases). The CDR3 has 13 residues. Per the germline V gene, CDR1 is MNHEY and CDR2 is SVGAGI. V dropped 4 bases and J dropped 10 bases, with 15 bases sitting between them.

The chain links TRBV2 to TRBJ1-1, with D maybe TRBD1 (6 bases). This CDR3 is 14 amino acids long. Per germline, CDR1 SNHLY and CDR2 FYNNEI. V lost 7 bases and J 3 bases, leaving 15 bases between the germline ends. CDR3 residues: CASIKTGMDTEAFF. The CDR3 DNA sequence: TGTGCCAGCATTAAAACAGGGATGGACACTGAAGCTTTCTTT.

This clone showed up just once. This rearrangement joins TRBV6-5 to TRBJ2-1, with 10 bases aligning to TRBD2. Germline V gives CDR1 MNHEY, CDR2 SVGAGI. The ends lost 6 bases at V and 4 bases at J; junction bases unmatched: 6. This CDR3 is built from 15 residues. CDR3 DNA sequence: TGTGCCAGCAGCCTTGGGACTAGCGCATACAATGAGCAGTTCTTC. This translates into CASSLGTSAYNEQFF.

The chain links TRBV5-5 to TRBJ2-1; weak D call: TRBD2 (5 bases). This CDR3 has 13 amino acids. Looked up from germline, CDR1 is SGHKS and CDR2 is YYEKEE (reference sequence). V lost 0 bases, J lost 10 bases, and 11 bases lay in between. DNA of the CDR3: TGTGCCAGCAGCTTGGGGGCAGAGGGAGAGCAGTTCTTC. Translating it yields CASSLGAEGEQFF.

The J gene is TRBJ2-1, the V gene TRBV9, with no clear D. Trimming removed 0 bases from V and 10 bases from J, with 17 bases in between. The CDR3 has 15 amino acids. Germline CDR1 is SGDLS and CDR2 is YYNGEE. As DNA, the CDR3 is TGTGCCAGCAGCGTAGGTACTATAGGTTCTGGGGAGCAGTTCTTC. Residues: CASSVGTIGSGEQFF.

This chain links TRBV5-6 with TRBJ2-3, with TRBD1 identical over 7 bases. The trim removed 0 bases at V and 6 bases at J, leaving 10 bases unmatched. The CDR3 sequence is 16 residues long. Germline V lookup: CDR1 SGHDT, CDR2 YYEEEE. The CDR3 DNA sequence: TGTGCCAGCAGCTTGGAACCCGACAGGGTGGCGGATACGCAGTATTTT. This translates into CASSLEPDRVADTQYF.

V usage is TRBV9 and J usage is TRBJ1-6, with 10 bases aligning to TRBD1. CDR1 SGDLS and CDR2 YYNGEE come from the germline V gene. J lost 8 bases, V lost 3 bases, and 5 bases had no gene match. CDR3 length equals 15 residues. The CDR3 DNA reads as TGTGCCAGCAGCGGGACGGGACAGGGGCATTCACCCCTCCACTTT. Its translation is CASSGTGQGHSPLHF.

The CDR3 reads CASSFREDTEAFF. In DNA, the CDR3 is TGTGCCAGTAGTTTTCGGGAGGATACTGAAGCTTTCTTT. J is TRBJ1-1 and V is TRBV19; D unresolved. V was trimmed by 5 bases and J by 5 bases, leaving 12 bases between them. The CDR3 extends over 13 amino acids. Germline V gene data show CDR1 as LNHDA and CDR2 as SQIVND (reference sequence). The variable domain in full, with the rest retrieved from reference TRBV19 and TRBJ1-1, is DGGITQSPKYLFRKEGQNVTLSCEQNLNHDAMYWYRQDPGQGLRLIYYSQIVNDFQKGDIAEGYSVSREKKESFPLTVTSAQKNPTAFYLCASSFREDTEAFFGQGTRLTVV.

This sequence joins TRBV7-9 and TRBJ1-1; no reliable D call. Trimming took off 6 bases at V and 6 bases at J, with 11 bases between the two ends. This CDR3 contains 12 residues. Germline CDR1 reads SEHNR; CDR2 reads FQNEAQ (reference sequence). In DNA form, the CDR3 reads TGTGCCAGCAGTGGTAGAGGTCCTGAAGCTTTCTTT. Its translation is CASSGRGPEAFF. Together with reference TRBV7-9 and TRBJ1-1, the CDR3 gives the full variable domain: DTGVSQNPRHKITKRGQNVTFRCDPISEHNRLYWYRQTLGQGPEFLTYFQNEAQLEKSRLLSDRFSAERPKGSFSTLEIQRTEQGDSAMYLCASSGRGPEAFFGQGTRLTVV.

In DNA form, the CDR3 reads TGTGCCAGCAGCTTTTTAGGACAGGGGGCGGTGGATACGCAGTATTTT. It encodes CASSFLGQGAVDTQYF. This rearrangement joins TRBV5-6 to TRBJ2-3; the match to TRBD1 covers 11 bases. The V segment lost 2 bases and the J segment 6 bases; nucleotides outside the gene matches: 8. The CDR3 is 16 amino acids. Germline-derived CDR1 and CDR2 are SGHDT and YYEEEE.

V and J are TRBV6-6 and TRBJ2-7; D may be TRBD2 (5 bases). Trimming took 6 bases from V and 6 from J, leaving 18 bases between them. CDR1 is MNHNY, CDR2 SVGAGI, per germline (reference sequence). CDR3 length: 14 residues. The CDR3 DNA is TGTGCCAGCAGGGAAAGTCCGGGATGGGGCGAGCAGTACTTC. Amino acid sequence: CASRESPGWGEQYF.

Regarding this clone: Other DNA sequences within the sample encode an identical CDR3. This sequence joins TRBV5-1 and TRBJ1-1; D call uncertain. Between the trimmed V and J ends, which lost 0 bases and 2 bases, there was a span of 11 bases. Germline CDR1 SGHRS, CDR2 YFSETQ. The CDR3 runs 15 residues. The CDR3 sequence is CASSLEGGRNTEAFF. The CDR3 coding sequence is TGCGCCAGCAGCTTGGAGGGAGGGAGAAACACTGAAGCTTTCTTT.

The J gene is TRBJ2-7, the V gene TRBV18, with 8 positions matching TRBD1. The V gene's germline CDR1 is KGHSH and CDR2 LQKENI. The length of the CDR3 is 15 residues. J lost 4 bases, V lost 3 bases, and 8 bases had no gene match. In DNA form, the CDR3 reads TGTGCCAGCTCACCCCCCCAGGGGGCGCTTTACGAGCAGTACTTC. This gives the protein CASSPPQGALYEQYF.

This clone was seen just once. The chain uses TRBV29-1 and TRBJ1-1, with 11 positions matching TRBD1. The CDR3 is 14 residues long. V lost 7 bases, J lost 4 bases, and 8 bases stayed unmatched. Germline CDR1 reads SQVTM; CDR2 reads ANQGSEA. This CDR3 is CSARTGGVGTEAFF. For the CDR3, the DNA is TGCAGCGCCCGGACAGGGGGCGTGGGCACTGAAGCTTTCTTT.

The J gene is TRBJ1-2, the V gene TRBV9; 9 bases match TRBD1. From germline, CDR1 is SGDLS and CDR2 YYNGEE. The CDR3 consists of 13 residues. V gave up 4 bases and J gave up 8 bases; unmatched junction bases: 6. The CDR3 sequence: CASSLDRGWGYTF. CDR3 coding DNA: TGTGCCAGCAGCTTGGACAGGGGATGGGGCTACACCTTC.

The chain uses TRBV19 and TRBJ1-2; D is possibly TRBD1 (6 bases). The CDR3 totals 15 residues. The germline gives CDR1 LNHDA, CDR2 SQIVND (reference sequence). V dropped 1 base and J dropped 4 bases, with 13 bases sitting between them. The CDR3 is CASSIASTGGYGYTF. The CDR3 DNA follows: TGTGCCAGTAGTATAGCCTCGACAGGTGGCTATGGCTACACCTTC.

This clone was counted between two and nine times. The rearrangement joins TRBV4-1 to TRBJ1-3; a weak D match, TRBD1 (5 bases). CDR3 size: 15 residues. Germline V gene lookup returns CDR1 MGHRA and CDR2 YSYEKL. V lost 0 bases and J 4 bases, leaving 10 bases between the germline ends. The CDR3 sequence: CASSQEVPGGNTIYF. For the CDR3, the DNA is TGCGCCAGCAGCCAAGAAGTCCCAGGGGGAAACACCATATATTTT.

The chain links TRBV6-5 to TRBJ1-2, with 9 bases lining up with TRBD1. This CDR3 comprises 16 residues. Germline V gene lookup returns CDR1 MNHEY and CDR2 SVGAGI. V lost 2 bases, J lost 1 base, and 5 bases stayed unmatched. CDR3 residues: CASSYGTGRSNYGYTF. DNA of the CDR3: TGTGCCAGCAGTTACGGGACAGGGAGGAGTAACTATGGCTACACCTTC.

The genes are TRBV29-1 and TRBJ2-7; 11 bases match TRBD1. The germline V gene has CDR1 SQVTM and CDR2 ANQGSEA. The CDR3 length is 12 residues. J gave up 6 bases and V 6 bases, and 4 bases lay outside the gene matches. The CDR3 bases are TGCAGCGTGGGACAGGGGGGTGGCGAGCAGTACTTC. It encodes CSVGQGGGEQYF.

The chain employs TRBV11-2 and TRBJ1-5; no clear D. Germline CDR1 reads SGHAT; CDR2 reads FQNNGV. This CDR3 spans 16 amino acids. V was shortened by 2 bases and J by 2 bases, with 13 bases between the two germline ends. In nucleotides, the CDR3 is TGTGCCAGCAGCTTATCGGCCTCCCGGGGCAATCAGCCCCAGCATTTT. Protein product: CASSLSASRGNQPQHF.

The chain links TRBV7-9 to TRBJ2-1; maybe TRBD2 (6 bases). The length of the CDR3 is 16 residues. Trimming pared 1 base from V and 5 bases from J, leaving 15 bases between. CDR1 and CDR2 from the germline V gene are SEHNR and FQNEAQ (reference sequence). The DNA of the CDR3 is TGTGCCAGCAGCTTAGATCGTACTAGCAGCCACAATGAGCAGTTCTTC. It encodes CASSLDRTSSHNEQFF.

V and J are TRBV5-1 and TRBJ1-2; D might be TRBD1 (5 bases). V lost 4 bases to trimming and J lost 7 bases, with 17 bases between them. Germline V CDR1 and CDR2: SGHRS, YFSETQ. The CDR3 totals 14 residues. The CDR3 loop is CASSPLGESGGYTF. The CDR3 nucleotides read TGCGCCAGCAGCCCCCTAGGGGAATCCGGTGGCTACACCTTC.

The J gene is TRBJ1-3, the V gene TRBV28; possible D gene TRBD1, 6 bases. Trimming pared 4 bases from V and 8 bases from J, leaving 9 bases between. Germline values: CDR1 MDHEN, CDR2 SYDVKM. The CDR3 consists of 12 residues. The CDR3 nucleotides are TGTGCCAGCAGTTCTCAGGGGTACACCATATATTTT. This codes for CASSSQGYTIYF.

The chain employs TRBV7-9 and TRBJ1-1; D call uncertain. The V gene's germline CDR1 is SEHNR and CDR2 FQNEAQ (reference sequence). Trimming pared 5 bases from V and 1 base from J, leaving 8 bases between. The CDR3 runs 13 residues. This chain's CDR3 is CASSLQSNTEAFF. The DNA for the CDR3 is TGTGCCAGCAGCCTACAGTCGAACACTGAAGCTTTCTTT.

V usage is TRBV30 and J usage is TRBJ1-1; D is uncertain. The CDR3 is made up of 14 amino acids. CDR1 is GTSNPN and CDR2 is SVGIG in the germline V gene (reference sequence). Between the trimmed V and J ends, which lost 3 bases and 1 base, there was a span of 12 bases. CDR3 nucleotides: TGTGCCTGGAGGGCAGACCTAGAGAACACTGAAGCTTTCTTT. Translation gives CAWRADLENTEAFF.

The chain couples TRBV19 to TRBJ1-1; D unresolved. Trimming cost V 1 base and J 4 bases, with 10 bases left between them. Looked up from germline, CDR1 is LNHDA and CDR2 is SQIVND (reference sequence). The CDR3 consists of 14 residues. DNA for the CDR3: TGTGCCAGTAGTATAGTCGCGGGTGCCACTGAAGCTTTCTTT. This gives the protein CASSIVAGATEAFF. Based on the CDR3 plus reference TRBV19 and TRBJ1-1, the full variable domain is DGGITQSPKYLFRKEGQNVTLSCEQNLNHDAMYWYRQDPGQGLRLIYYSQIVNDFQKGDIAEGYSVSREKKESFPLTVTSAQKNPTAFYLCASSIVAGATEAFFGQGTRLTVV.

V and J are TRBV4-1 and TRBJ1-3; TRBD1 matches 8 bases. Unmatched junction bases numbered 9, after V lost 3 bases and J lost 2 bases. The CDR3 length is 17 residues. Germline CDR1 and CDR2: MGHRA and YSYEKL. The CDR3: CASSQSSPTGAGNTIYF. CDR3 in DNA: TGCGCCAGCAGCCAGAGTAGCCCGACAGGGGCTGGAAACACCATATATTTT.